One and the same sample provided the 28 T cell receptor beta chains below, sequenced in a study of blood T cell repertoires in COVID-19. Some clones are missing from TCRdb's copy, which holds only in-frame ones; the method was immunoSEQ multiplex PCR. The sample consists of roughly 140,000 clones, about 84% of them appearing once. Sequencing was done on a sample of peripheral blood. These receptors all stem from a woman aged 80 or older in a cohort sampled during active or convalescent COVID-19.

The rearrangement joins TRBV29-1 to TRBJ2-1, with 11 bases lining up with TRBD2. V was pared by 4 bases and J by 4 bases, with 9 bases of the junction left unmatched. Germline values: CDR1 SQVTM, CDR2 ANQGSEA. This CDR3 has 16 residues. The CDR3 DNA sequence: TGCAGCGTTGTACTAGCGGGGGCTGGGGTATACAATGAGCAGTTCTTC. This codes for CSVVLAGAGVYNEQFF.

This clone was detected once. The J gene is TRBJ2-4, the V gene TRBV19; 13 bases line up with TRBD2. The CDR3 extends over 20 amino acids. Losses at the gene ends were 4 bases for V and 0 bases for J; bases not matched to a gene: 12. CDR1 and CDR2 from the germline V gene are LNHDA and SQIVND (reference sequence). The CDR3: CASSTRLAGGSHLAKNIQYF. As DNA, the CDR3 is TGTGCCAGTAGTACAAGACTAGCGGGGGGATCACACCTAGCCAAAAACATTCAGTACTTC.

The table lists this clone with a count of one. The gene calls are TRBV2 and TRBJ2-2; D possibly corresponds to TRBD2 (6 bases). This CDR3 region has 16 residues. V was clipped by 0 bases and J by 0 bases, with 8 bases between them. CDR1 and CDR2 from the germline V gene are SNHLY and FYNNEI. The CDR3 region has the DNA TGTGCCAGCAGTGAAGCTGGAGGGACGAACACCGGGGAGCTGTTTTTT. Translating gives CASSEAGGTNTGELFF.

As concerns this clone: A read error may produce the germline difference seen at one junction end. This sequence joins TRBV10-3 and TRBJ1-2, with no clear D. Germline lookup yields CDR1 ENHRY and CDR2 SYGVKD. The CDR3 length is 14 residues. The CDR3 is CAIRGTPPNHGYTF. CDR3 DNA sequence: TGTGCCATCAGGGGCACTCCTCCTAACCATGGCTACACCTTC.

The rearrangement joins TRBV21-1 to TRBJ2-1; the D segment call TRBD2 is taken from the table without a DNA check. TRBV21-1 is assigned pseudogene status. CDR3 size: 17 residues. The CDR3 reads CASSKVSGGPPYNEQFF. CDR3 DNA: TGTGCCAGCAGCAAAGTCAGCGGGGGGCCTCCCTACAATGAGCAGTTCTTC.

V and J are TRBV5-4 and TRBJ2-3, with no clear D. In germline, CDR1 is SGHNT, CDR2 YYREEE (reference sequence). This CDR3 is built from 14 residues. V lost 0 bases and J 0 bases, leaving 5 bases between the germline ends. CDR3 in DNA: TGTGCCAGCAGCTTGGGGCAAAGCACAGATACGCAGTATTTT. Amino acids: CASSLGQSTDTQYF.

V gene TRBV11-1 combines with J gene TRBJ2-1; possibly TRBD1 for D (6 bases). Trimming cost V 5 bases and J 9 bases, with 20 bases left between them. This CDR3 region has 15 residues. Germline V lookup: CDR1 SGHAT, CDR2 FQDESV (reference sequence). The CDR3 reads CASSLKRITGTEQFF. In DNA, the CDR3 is TGTGCCAGCAGCCTAAAGCGTATTACAGGGACTGAGCAGTTCTTC.

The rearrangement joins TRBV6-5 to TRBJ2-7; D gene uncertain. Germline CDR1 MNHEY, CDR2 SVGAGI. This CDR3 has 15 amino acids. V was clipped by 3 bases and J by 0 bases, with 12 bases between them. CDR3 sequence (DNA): TGTGCCAGCAGTTATACGCTCGGTGACTCCTACGAGCAGTACTTC. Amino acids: CASSYTLGDSYEQYF.

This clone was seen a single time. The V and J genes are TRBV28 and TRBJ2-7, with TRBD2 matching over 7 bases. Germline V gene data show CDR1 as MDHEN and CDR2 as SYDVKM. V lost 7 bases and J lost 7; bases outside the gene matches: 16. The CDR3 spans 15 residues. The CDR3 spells CASTAPGLAVGEQYV. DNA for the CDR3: TGTGCCAGCACCGCCCCCGGGCTAGCGGTGGGTGAGCAGTACGTC.

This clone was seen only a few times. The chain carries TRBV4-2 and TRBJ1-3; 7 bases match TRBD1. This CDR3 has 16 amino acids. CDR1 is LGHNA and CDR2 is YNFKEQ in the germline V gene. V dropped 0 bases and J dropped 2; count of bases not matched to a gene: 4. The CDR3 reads CASSQDGTAAGNTIYF. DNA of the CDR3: TGTGCCAGCAGCCAAGACGGGACAGCTGCTGGAAACACCATATATTTT.

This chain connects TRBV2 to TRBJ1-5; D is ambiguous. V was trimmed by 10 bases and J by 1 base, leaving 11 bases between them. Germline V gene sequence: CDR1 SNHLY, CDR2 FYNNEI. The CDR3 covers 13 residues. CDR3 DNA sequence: TGTGCCACCCGTCGGGAGAGCAATCAGCCCCAGCATTTT. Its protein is CATRRESNQPQHF.

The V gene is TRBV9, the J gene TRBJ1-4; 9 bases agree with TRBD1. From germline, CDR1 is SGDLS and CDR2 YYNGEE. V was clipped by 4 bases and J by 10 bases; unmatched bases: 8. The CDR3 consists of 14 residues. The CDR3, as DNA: TGTGCCAGCAGCCCACTAGGGGGACAGGGAAAACTGTTTTTT. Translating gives CASSPLGGQGKLFF.

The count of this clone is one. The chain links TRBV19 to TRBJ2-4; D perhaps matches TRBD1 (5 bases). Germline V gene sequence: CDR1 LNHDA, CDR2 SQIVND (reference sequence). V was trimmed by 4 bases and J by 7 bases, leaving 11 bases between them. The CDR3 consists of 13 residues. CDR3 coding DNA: TGTGCCAGTAGTAAAGGGGTGATGAACATTCAGTACTTC. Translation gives CASSKGVMNIQYF.

CDR3 region: CATSRDRDRGRVGYTF. The DNA of the CDR3 is TGTGCCACCAGCAGAGATCGGGACAGGGGTCGGGTAGGCTACACCTTC. The rearrangement joins TRBV15 to TRBJ1-2; TRBD1 aligns across 10 bases. Germline assignment: CDR1 LNHNV and CDR2 YYDKDF (reference sequence). The CDR3 is made up of 16 amino acids. With 0 bases clipped from V and 8 bases from J, the junction kept 9 bases outside the gene matches.

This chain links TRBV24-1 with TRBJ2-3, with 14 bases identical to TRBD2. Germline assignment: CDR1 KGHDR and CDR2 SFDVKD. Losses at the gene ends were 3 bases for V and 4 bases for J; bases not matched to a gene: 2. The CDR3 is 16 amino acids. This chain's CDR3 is CATSDATSGGADTQYF. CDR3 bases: TGTGCCACCAGTGATGCGACTAGCGGGGGGGCAGATACGCAGTATTTT.

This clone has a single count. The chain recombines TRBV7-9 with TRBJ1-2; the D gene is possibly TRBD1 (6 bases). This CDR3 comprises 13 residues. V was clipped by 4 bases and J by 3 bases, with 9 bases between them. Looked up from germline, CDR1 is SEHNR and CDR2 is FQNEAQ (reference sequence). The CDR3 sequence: CASSYGQYYGYTF. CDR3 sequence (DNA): TGTGCCAGCAGCTACGGACAGTACTATGGCTACACCTTC.

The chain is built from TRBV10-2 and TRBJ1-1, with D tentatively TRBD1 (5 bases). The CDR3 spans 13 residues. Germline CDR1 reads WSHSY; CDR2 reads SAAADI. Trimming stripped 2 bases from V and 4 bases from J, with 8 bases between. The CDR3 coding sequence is TGCGCCAGCAGTGAGATTGGGGCCACTGAAGCTTTCTTT. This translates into CASSEIGATEAFF.

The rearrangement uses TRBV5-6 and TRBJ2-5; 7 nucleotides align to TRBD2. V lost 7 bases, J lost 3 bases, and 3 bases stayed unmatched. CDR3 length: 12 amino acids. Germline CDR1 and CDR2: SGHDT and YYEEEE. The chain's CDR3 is CASGRGEETQYF. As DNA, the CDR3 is TGTGCCAGCGGTCGGGGGGAAGAGACCCAGTACTTC.

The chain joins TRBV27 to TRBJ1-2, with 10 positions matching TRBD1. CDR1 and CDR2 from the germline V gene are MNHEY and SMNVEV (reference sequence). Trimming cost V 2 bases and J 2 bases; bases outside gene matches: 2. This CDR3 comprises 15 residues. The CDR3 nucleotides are TGTGCCAGCAGTTTAACGGGACAGGGGAACTATGGCTACACCTTC. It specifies CASSLTGQGNYGYTF.

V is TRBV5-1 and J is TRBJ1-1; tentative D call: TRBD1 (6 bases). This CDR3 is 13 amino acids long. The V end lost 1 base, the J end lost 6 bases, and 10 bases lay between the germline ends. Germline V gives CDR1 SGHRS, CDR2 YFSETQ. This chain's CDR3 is CASSLTGLAEAFF. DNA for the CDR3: TGCGCCAGCAGCTTGACAGGGCTCGCTGAAGCTTTCTTT.

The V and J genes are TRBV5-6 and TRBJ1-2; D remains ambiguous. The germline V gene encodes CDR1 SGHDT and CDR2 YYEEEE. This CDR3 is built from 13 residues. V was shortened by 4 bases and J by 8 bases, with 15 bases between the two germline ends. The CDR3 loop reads CASSVLMGEGYTF. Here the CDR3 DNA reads TGTGCCAGCAGCGTGTTAATGGGAGAAGGCTACACCTTC.

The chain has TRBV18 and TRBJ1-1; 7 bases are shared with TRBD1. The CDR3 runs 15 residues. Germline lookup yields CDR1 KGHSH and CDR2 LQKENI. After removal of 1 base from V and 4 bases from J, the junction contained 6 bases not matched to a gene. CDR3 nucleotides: TGTGCCAGCTCACCACGGAGACAGGGTACCACTGAAGCTTTCTTT. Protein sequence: CASSPRRQGTTEAFF.

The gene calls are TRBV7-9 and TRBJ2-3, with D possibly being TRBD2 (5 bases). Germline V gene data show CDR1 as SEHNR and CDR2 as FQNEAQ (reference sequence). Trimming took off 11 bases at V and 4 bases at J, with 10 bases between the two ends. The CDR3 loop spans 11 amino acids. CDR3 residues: CAAGVSDTQYF. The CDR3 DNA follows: TGTGCCGCCGGGGTGTCAGATACGCAGTATTTT.

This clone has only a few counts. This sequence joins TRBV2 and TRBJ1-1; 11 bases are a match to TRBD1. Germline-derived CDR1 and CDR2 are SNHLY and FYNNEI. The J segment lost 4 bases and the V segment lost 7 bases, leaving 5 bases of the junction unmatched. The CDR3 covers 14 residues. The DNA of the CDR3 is TGTGCCAGCATGGCGGACAGGGGGCGCACTGAAGCTTTCTTT. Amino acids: CASMADRGRTEAFF. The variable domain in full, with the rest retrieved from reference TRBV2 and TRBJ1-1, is EPEVTQTPSHQVTQMGQEVILRCVPISNHLYFYWYRQILGQKVEFLVSFYNNEISEKSEIFDDQFSVERPDGSNFTLKIRSTKLEDSAMYFCASMADRGRTEAFFGQGTRLTVV.

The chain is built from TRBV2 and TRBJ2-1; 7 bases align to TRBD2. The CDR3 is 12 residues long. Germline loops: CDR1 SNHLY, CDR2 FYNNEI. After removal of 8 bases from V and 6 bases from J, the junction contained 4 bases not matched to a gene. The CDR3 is CASRGDFNEQFF. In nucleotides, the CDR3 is TGTGCCAGCCGGGGGGACTTCAATGAGCAGTTCTTC.

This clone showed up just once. The CDR3 spells CASSLARWKNTEAFF. DNA of the CDR3: TGTGCCAGCAGCTTGGCCAGGTGGAAGAACACTGAAGCTTTCTTT. This chain connects TRBV5-6 to TRBJ1-1; D gene ambiguous. CDR3 length: 15 residues. Looked up from germline, CDR1 is SGHDT and CDR2 is YYEEEE. V shed 0 bases and J shed 1 base, with 10 bases lying between them.

The CDR3 reads CATGGGRSNQPQHF. The CDR3 region has the DNA TGTGCCACGGGTGGGGGGAGGAGCAATCAGCCCCAGCATTTT. V is TRBV19 and J is TRBJ1-5, with D possibly matching TRBD1 (5 bases). The CDR3 runs 14 residues. V was cut by 10 bases and J by 1 base, with 14 bases left in between. CDR1 is LNHDA, CDR2 SQIVND, per germline (reference sequence).

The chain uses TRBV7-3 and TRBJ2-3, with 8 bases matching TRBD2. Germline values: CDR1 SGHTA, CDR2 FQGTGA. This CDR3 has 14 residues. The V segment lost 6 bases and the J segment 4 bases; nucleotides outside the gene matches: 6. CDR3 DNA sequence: TGTGCCAGCAGTTCACCCGGGGGGGCAGATACGCAGTATTTT. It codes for CASSSPGGADTQYF. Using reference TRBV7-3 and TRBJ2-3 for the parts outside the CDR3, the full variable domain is GAGVSQTPSNKVTEKGKYVELRCDPISGHTALYWYRQSLGQGPEFLIYFQGTGAADDSGLPNDRFFAVRPEGSVSTLKIQRTERGDSAVYLCASSSPGGADTQYFGPGTRLTVL.